This T cell receptor beta chain comes out of a study of a mutant IDH1 vaccine in newly diagnosed glioma. Turning to the study itself: The patients received vaccinations eight times, in weeks 1, 3, 5, 7, 11, 15, 19 and 23. In some groups vaccination began 4-6 weeks post-radiotherapy; others received it with temozolomide. Most patients had radiochemotherapy with temozolomide before enrollment; others had one alone.

Stated time point: week 23, last vaccination. One vaccine dose held 300 ug of mutant IDH1 20-mer peptide and came with topical imiquimod. Donors had new IDH1-mutant astrocytomas of WHO grade 3 or 4 (ATRX-lost). This clone was seen a handful of times. What it binds is unknown. The protocol was immunoSEQ multiplex PCR, while the TCRdb copy is restricted to in-frame clones and leaves out a portion. The sample consists of 9,500 to 11,000 clones, about nine tenths of them appearing once. The sequence derives from a woman in her forties with glioma. Some clones in this sample may be carry-over from other donors' samples. Sequenced here: PBMCs, sampled from a glioma patient whose treatment included an IDH1 peptide vaccine.

The CDR3: CASSPVGRKTNEAFF. CDR3 sequence (DNA): TGTGCCAGCAGCCCGGTGGGACGGAAGACCAATGAAGCTTTCTTT. The V and J genes are TRBV14 and TRBJ1-1, with TRBD1 as a possible D gene (5 bases). Germline V gene lookup returns CDR1 SGHDN and CDR2 FVKESK. The CDR3 extends over 15 amino acids. The germline V and J ends were trimmed by 4 bases and 7 bases, with 19 bases remaining between them.